The clone carrying this TCR beta chain appeared many times. This sample was taken from a study of Graves' ophthalmopathy and Graves' hyperthyroidism. Stable hyperthyroidism referred to disease that showed no ophthalmopathy within 18 months of follow-up. The evidence that diagnosis relied on was clinical symptoms, serum thyroxine, TRAb, thyroid ultrasound and orbital computed tomography. The CDR3 has 17 amino acids. Unmatched junction bases numbered 11, after V lost 2 bases and J lost 5 bases. Amplified material comprised TCR beta CDR3 regions derived from RNA transcripts. In the first round, RT-PCR was carried out with HTBI primers, and a multiplex PCR formed the second round. From the multiplex PCR reads, TCRdb called clonotypes with MiXCR, one entry per CDR3 protein. This table has about 380,000 distinct CDR3 sequences, 15% to 19% appearing once.

The sample was peripheral blood. The rearrangement joins TRBV12-3 or TRBV12-4 to TRBJ1-5; TRBD1 matches at 8 bases. The receptor's source is a woman aged 18 to 35 with stable Graves' hyperthyroidism. CDR3 in amino acids: CASSLSLTGGGDQPQHF. The CDR3 DNA reads as TGTGCCAGCAGTTTAAGTCTAACAGGGGGTGGGGATCAGCCCCAGCATTTT.